The rows below give T cell receptor beta chains drawn from one sample of a study of blood T cell repertoires in COVID-19. Repertoires were generated with immunoSEQ multiplex PCR, while TCRdb's copy carries only in-frame clones and drops some. The table records 110,000 to 150,000 clones, 80% to 90% of them present only once. The sample was peripheral blood. These TCRs come from a man aged 60 to 69 with active or convalescent COVID-19. The CDR3 runs from the conserved cysteine through the conserved F or W. A D gene is named only where the DNA matches it firmly. Some rows mark clone size as missing; the rest say once, few, many or name a class of expanded clone.

>TRBV19|TRBJ1-2|NA|NA
CASSIEQGRGYTF
TGTGCCAGTAGTATAGAGCAGGGGAGAGGCTACACCTTC
>TRBV11-2|TRBJ2-7|NA|TRBD2
CASSTSGGVTYEQYF
TGTGCCAGCAGCACTAGCGGGGGGGTTACCTACGAGCAGTACTTC
>TRBV2|TRBJ1-2|NA|TRBD1
CASKPRTGLDYGYTF
TGTGCCAGCAAGCCCCGGACAGGGCTCGACTATGGCTACACCTTC
>TRBV7-8|TRBJ1-5|NA|TRBD1
CASSHPGQGQPQHF
TGTGCCAGCAGCCATCCGGGACAGGGACAGCCCCAGCATTTT
>TRBV19|TRBJ2-1|NA|NA
CASTSTGKGANEQFF
TGTGCCAGTACATCAACAGGGAAAGGGGCCAATGAGCAGTTCTTC
>TRBV28|TRBJ2-7|once|TRBD2
CASSPIAGASYEQYF
TGTGCCAGCAGTCCCATAGCGGGGGCCTCCTACGAGCAGTACTTC
>TRBV2|TRBJ1-2|NA|NA
CASSGQAGGYTF
TGTGCCAGCAGTGGGCAGGCGGGAGGCTACACCTTC
>TRBV30|TRBJ1-1|NA|NA
CAWSQFTGREAFF
TGTGCCTGGAGCCAATTCACAGGACGTGAAGCTTTCTTT
>TRBV28|TRBJ1-2|NA|NA
CASSSGTYGYTF
TGTGCCAGCAGTTCCGGGACTTATGGCTACACCTTC
>TRBV30|TRBJ2-3|NA|TRBD2
CAWSAPGLQITDTQYF
TGTGCCTGGAGTGCCCCGGGACTACAAATCACAGATACGCAGTATTTT
>TRBV28|TRBJ2-1|NA|TRBD1
CATLYGQGSHEQFF
TGTGCCACCCTGTATGGACAGGGTTCCCATGAGCAGTTCTTC
>TRBV27|TRBJ1-5|NA|TRBD1
CASGGQLENQPQHF
TGTGCCAGCGGGGGACAGCTAGAGAATCAGCCCCAGCATTTT
>TRBV3-1/TRBV3-2|TRBJ2-7|NA|TRBD2
CASSQDVWRGGSEQYF
TGTGCCAGCAGCCAAGATGTTTGGCGGGGGGGCTCCGAGCAGTACTTC
>TRBV19|TRBJ2-1|NA|TRBD2
CASSIGPRRGGYNEQFF
TGTGCCAGTAGTATAGGACCTCGACGGGGGGGTTACAATGAGCAGTTCTTC
>TRBV29-1|TRBJ2-1|NA|NA
CSVRQTQRGYNEQFF
TGCAGCGTTCGCCAGACTCAACGGGGCTACAATGAGCAGTTCTTC
>TRBV3-1/TRBV3-2|TRBJ2-7|NA|TRBD1
CASSPWTGGLSYEQYF
TGTGCCAGCAGCCCGTGGACAGGGGGCCTCTCCTACGAGCAGTACTTC
>TRBV3-1/TRBV3-2|TRBJ1-1|NA|NA
CASSQVAHEAFF
TGTGCCAGCAGCCAAGTTGCACATGAAGCTTTCTTT
>TRBV9|TRBJ2-1|NA|TRBD2
CASSVPPGGGANNEQFF
TGTGCCAGCAGCGTCCCCCCCGGCGGGGGGGCGAACAATGAGCAGTTCTTC
>TRBV27|TRBJ1-1|once|NA
CASSLSSGGNTEAFF
TGTGCCAGCAGTTTATCATCGGGGGGGAACACTGAAGCTTTCTTT
>TRBV4-1|TRBJ2-3|NA|TRBD2
CASSQVASGRATDTQYF
TGCGCCAGCAGCCAAGTTGCTAGCGGGAGGGCCACAGATACGCAGTATTTT
>TRBV7-2|TRBJ1-4|NA|TRBD1
CASSPPSGQGREKLFF
TGTGCCAGCAGCCCCCCCTCGGGACAGGGGAGGGAAAAACTGTTTTTT
>TRBV12-3/TRBV12-4|TRBJ2-7|NA|TRBD2
CATGREGPYEQYF
TGTGCCACAGGGCGGGAGGGCCCCTACGAGCAGTACTTC
>TRBV18|TRBJ1-1|NA|TRBD1
CASSPRGDTEAFF
TGTGCCAGCTCACCCAGGGGGGACACTGAAGCTTTCTTT
>TRBV5-1|TRBJ1-2|NA|NA
CASSSLWGGGDGYTF
TGCGCCAGCAGCTCCCTCTGGGGGGGAGGAGATGGCTACACCTTC
>TRBV6-6|TRBJ1-1|NA|NA
CASRTGNGAAFF
TGTGCCAGCAGAACAGGAAATGGCGCAGCTTTCTTT
>TRBV9|TRBJ1-2|NA|TRBD1
CASSVDRDSNYGYTF
TGTGCCAGCAGCGTAGACAGGGACAGCAACTATGGCTACACCTTC
>TRBV19|TRBJ1-6|NA|TRBD1
CASSRRPGTGYNSPLHF
TGTGCCAGTAGTAGACGCCCGGGGACAGGGTATAATTCACCCCTCCACTTT
>TRBV19|TRBJ2-7|NA|TRBD2
CASSIRTSGSVGYEQYF
TGTGCCAGTAGTATTAGGACTAGCGGGAGCGTCGGTTACGAGCAGTACTTC
>TRBV7-2|TRBJ1-6|NA|TRBD1
CASRFHDLRGTLNSPLHF
TGTGCCAGCAGATTCCACGACCTCAGGGGGACATTAAATTCACCCCTCCACTTT
>TRBV29-1|TRBJ1-5|NA|TRBD1
CSASDRSNQPQHF
TGCAGCGCCTCGGACAGGAGTAATCAGCCCCAGCATTTT
>TRBV9|TRBJ2-7|NA|NA
CASSLIQGLKTYEQYF
TGTGCCAGCAGCCTTATACAGGGTCTAAAAACCTACGAGCAGTACTTC
>TRBV24-1|TRBJ1-5|NA|NA
CATSDPRTRQPQHF
TGTGCCACCAGTGATCCGCGGACAAGGCAGCCCCAGCATTTT
>TRBV5-1|TRBJ1-6|many|TRBD1
CASSLLKKGQGLNSPLHF
TGCGCCAGCAGCTTGCTAAAAAAGGGACAGGGGCTAAATTCACCCCTCCACTTT
>TRBV7-9|TRBJ1-2|few|TRBD1
CASRYPGQGSGYTF
TGTGCCAGCAGGTATCCGGGACAGGGGTCTGGCTACACCTTC
>TRBV29-1|TRBJ2-3|NA|TRBD2
CSVEDRTSGTDTQYF
TGCAGCGTTGAGGACCGGACTAGCGGTACAGATACGCAGTATTTT
>TRBV19|TRBJ1-4|NA|NA
CASTPGFNEKLFF
TGTGCCAGTACTCCGGGATTTAATGAAAAACTGTTTTTT
>TRBV14|TRBJ2-1|NA|NA
CASSRTLQIYNEQFF
TGTGCCAGCAGCCGCACCTTACAGATCTACAATGAGCAGTTCTTC
>TRBV30|TRBJ1-6|NA|TRBD1
CAWRTQGNSPLHF
TGTGCCTGGAGGACACAGGGGAATTCACCCCTCCACTTT
>TRBV4-1|TRBJ2-3|once|NA
CASSQDPRPDTQYF
TGCGCCAGCAGCCAAGACCCGAGGCCAGATACGCAGTATTTT
>TRBV7-8|TRBJ2-3|NA|TRBD2
CASSTGLAGTDTQYF
TGTGCCAGCAGCACGGGACTAGCGGGAACAGATACGCAGTATTTT
>TRBV6-2/TRBV6-3|TRBJ2-5|NA|TRBD2
CASSYGASGNKETQYF
TGTGCCAGCAGTTACGGCGCTAGCGGGAATAAAGAGACCCAGTACTTC
>TRBV11-2|TRBJ2-3|NA|TRBD1
CASTPRGLADTQYF
TGTGCCAGCACCCCTAGGGGGCTCGCAGATACGCAGTATTTT